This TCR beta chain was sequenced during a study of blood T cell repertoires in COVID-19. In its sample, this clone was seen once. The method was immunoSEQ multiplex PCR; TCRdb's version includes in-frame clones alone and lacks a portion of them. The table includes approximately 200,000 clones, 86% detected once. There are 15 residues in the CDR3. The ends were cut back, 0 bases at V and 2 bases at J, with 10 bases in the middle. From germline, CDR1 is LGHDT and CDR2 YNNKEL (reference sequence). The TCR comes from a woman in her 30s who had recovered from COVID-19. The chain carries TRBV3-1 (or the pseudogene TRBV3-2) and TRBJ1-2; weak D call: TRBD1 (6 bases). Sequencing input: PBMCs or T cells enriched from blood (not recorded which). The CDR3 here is CASSQDEGGNYGYTF. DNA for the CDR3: TGTGCCAGCAGCCAAGATGAGGGGGGGAACTATGGCTACACCTTC.